This entry concerns a single T cell receptor (beta chain). Its antigen is as yet unknown. This entry is derived from a study of T-cell reconstitution after alpha-beta-depleted transplantation in children. Study observations and caveats: The study reportedly traced alpha-beta T cells about two months after transplant to several hundred expanded graft clones.

The CDR3 totals 13 residues. Trimming removed 8 bases from V and 0 bases from J, with 11 bases in between. The germline gives CDR1 MGHRA, CDR2 YSYEKL. Using unique molecular identifiers, the investigators prepared the TCRbeta library. TCRdb re-derived calls from the PCR reads in MiXCR, one entry per CDR3 protein. The sample has about 470,000 distinct CDR3 sequences; 43% are singletons. The clonotype originates from a girl aged 2-10 years with aplastic anemia, due to receive a stem cell transplant. The specimen comprised PBMCs, sampled before TCRalphabeta/CD19-depleted stem cell transplant. The J gene is TRBJ2-7, the V gene TRBV4-1; D remains ambiguous. The CDR3 sequence: CASGRLVSYEQYF. The CDR3 coding sequence is TGCGCCAGCGGCCGACTGGTCTCCTACGAGCAGTACTTC.